Shown below are 6 T cell receptor beta chains from a single sample sequenced in a study of OX40 agonist ivuxolimab in advanced cancers. Sequencing used immunoSEQ multiplex PCR; TCRdb keeps in-frame clones, though not all of them. The data hold some 150,000 clones, with just over 90% observed a single time. The input for sequencing was CD4+ or CD8+ T cells sorted from blood, taken in a trial of the OX40 agonist ivuxolimab. These receptors all come from an adult with an advanced solid tumor such as melanoma, head and neck, liver or kidney cancer.

The chain employs TRBV6-5 and TRBJ1-5; the D gene is possibly TRBD1 (5 bases). Germline V gene sequence: CDR1 MNHEY, CDR2 SVGAGI. The CDR3 consists of 14 residues. The V end was cut by 4 bases, the J end by 7 bases, with 14 bases between. This CDR3 is CASSWSRVGQPQHF. CDR3 nucleotide sequence: TGTGCCAGCAGTTGGTCCAGGGTGGGACAGCCCCAGCATTTT.

V and J are TRBV19 and TRBJ2-5; D gene ambiguous. Germline CDR1 LNHDA, CDR2 SQIVND (reference sequence). There are 16 residues in the CDR3. V was clipped by 3 bases and J by 2 bases, with 16 bases between them. The CDR3 protein is CASSITSVVGQETQYF. Written as DNA, the CDR3 is TGTGCCAGTAGTATCACGTCGGTTGTGGGGCAAGAGACCCAGTACTTC.

The V gene is TRBV5-8, the J gene TRBJ1-4, with 7 nucleotides matching TRBD1. V lost 4 bases, J lost 8 bases, and 11 bases stayed unmatched. This CDR3 region has 15 residues. Germline CDR1 SGHTS, CDR2 YDEGEE. In DNA form, the CDR3 reads TGTGCCAGCAGCCCCCCCAGACAGGGTGGGGAAAAACTGTTTTTT. This gives the protein CASSPPRQGGEKLFF.

This chain connects TRBV7-6 to TRBJ1-5, with 7 bases identical to TRBD1. Trimming took 5 bases from V and 0 from J; bases not matched to a gene: 10. This CDR3 spans 17 amino acids. The germline V gene encodes CDR1 SGHVS and CDR2 FNYEAQ. The CDR3 DNA is TGTGCCAGCAGCCCCCGGGACAGCCAATATAGCAATCAGCCCCAGCATTTT. It yields the protein CASSPRDSQYSNQPQHF.

The V call is TRBV9, the J call TRBJ1-4, with TRBD1 as a possible D gene (5 bases). The CDR3 contains 13 residues. CDR1 is SGDLS and CDR2 is YYNGEE in the germline V gene. V lost 2 bases and J lost 8, with 10 bases in between. The CDR3 nucleotides are TGTGCCAGCAGCGTCGGGGCCGGGGAAAAACTGTTTTTT. Its protein product is CASSVGAGEKLFF. The whole variable domain, filled in from reference TRBV9 and TRBJ1-4, reads DSGVTQTPKHLITATGQRVTLRCSPRSGDLSVYWYQQSLDQGLQFLIQYYNGEERAKGNILERFSAQQFPDLHSELNLSSLELGDSALYFCASSVGAGEKLFFGSGTQLSVL.

This chain links TRBV7-9 with TRBJ1-2; 9 bases map to TRBD1. With V trimmed by 0 bases and J by 8 bases, 10 bases remained unmatched. The CDR3 spans 16 residues. CDR1 is SEHNR and CDR2 is FQNEAQ in the germline V gene (reference sequence). CDR3 coding DNA: TGTGCCAGCAGCTTAGCGGGGACAGGGAGAGAATGGGGCTACACCTTC. Translated: CASSLAGTGREWGYTF. Supplemented by reference TRBV7-9 and TRBJ1-2, the full variable domain reads DTGVSQNPRHKITKRGQNVTFRCDPISEHNRLYWYRQTLGQGPEFLTYFQNEAQLEKSRLLSDRFSAERPKGSFSTLEIQRTEQGDSAMYLCASSLAGTGREWGYTFGSGTRLTVV.